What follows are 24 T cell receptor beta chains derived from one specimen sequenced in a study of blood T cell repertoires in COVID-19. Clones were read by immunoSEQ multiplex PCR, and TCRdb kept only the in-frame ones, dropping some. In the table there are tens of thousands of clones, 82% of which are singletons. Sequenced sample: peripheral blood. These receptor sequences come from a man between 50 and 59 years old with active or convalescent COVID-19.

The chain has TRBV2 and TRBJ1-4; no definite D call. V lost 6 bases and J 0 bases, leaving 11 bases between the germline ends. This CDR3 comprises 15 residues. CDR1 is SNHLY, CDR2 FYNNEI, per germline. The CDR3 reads CASSGRVPTNEKLFF. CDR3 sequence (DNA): TGTGCCAGCAGCGGCCGGGTTCCAACTAATGAAAAACTGTTTTTT.

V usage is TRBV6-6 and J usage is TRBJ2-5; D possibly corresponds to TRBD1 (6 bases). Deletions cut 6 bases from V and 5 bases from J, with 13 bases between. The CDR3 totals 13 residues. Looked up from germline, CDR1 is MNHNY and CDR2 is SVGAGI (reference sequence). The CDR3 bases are TGTGCCAGCAGCATACAGGGTGCGGAGACCCAGTACTTC. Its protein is CASSIQGAETQYF.

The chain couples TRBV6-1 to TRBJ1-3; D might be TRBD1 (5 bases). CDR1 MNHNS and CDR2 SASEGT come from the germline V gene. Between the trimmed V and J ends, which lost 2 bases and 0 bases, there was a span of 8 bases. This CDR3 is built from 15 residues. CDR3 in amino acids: CASSELRGSGNTIYF. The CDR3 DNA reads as TGTGCCAGCAGTGAACTAAGGGGCTCTGGAAACACCATATATTTT.

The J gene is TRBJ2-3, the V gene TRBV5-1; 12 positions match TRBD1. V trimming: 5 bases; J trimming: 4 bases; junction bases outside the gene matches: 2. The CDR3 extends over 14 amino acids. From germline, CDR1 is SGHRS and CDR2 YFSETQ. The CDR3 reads CASRGQGAPDTQYF. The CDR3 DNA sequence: TGCGCCAGCAGGGGACAGGGGGCCCCAGATACGCAGTATTTT.

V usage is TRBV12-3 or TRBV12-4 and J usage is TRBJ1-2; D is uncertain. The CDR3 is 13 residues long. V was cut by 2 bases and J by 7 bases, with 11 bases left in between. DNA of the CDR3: TGTGCCAGCAGTTTACAGGAAAATGGTGGCTACACCTTC. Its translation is CASSLQENGGYTF.

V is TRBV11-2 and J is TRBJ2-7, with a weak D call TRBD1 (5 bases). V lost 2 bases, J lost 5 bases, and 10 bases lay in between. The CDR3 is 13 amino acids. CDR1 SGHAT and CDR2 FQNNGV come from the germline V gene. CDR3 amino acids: CASSLNRIDEQYV. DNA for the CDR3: TGTGCCAGCAGCTTAAACAGGATCGACGAGCAGTACGTC.

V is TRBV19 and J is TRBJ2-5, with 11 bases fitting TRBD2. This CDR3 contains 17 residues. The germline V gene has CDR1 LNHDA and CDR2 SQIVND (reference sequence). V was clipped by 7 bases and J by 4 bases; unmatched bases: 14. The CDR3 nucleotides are TGTGCCAGTAACCCTGGTCTAGCGGGGGGTGATCGAGAGACCCAGTACTTC. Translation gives CASNPGLAGGDRETQYF. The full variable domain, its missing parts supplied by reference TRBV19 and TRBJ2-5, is DGGITQSPKYLFRKEGQNVTLSCEQNLNHDAMYWYRQDPGQGLRLIYYSQIVNDFQKGDIAEGYSVSREKKESFPLTVTSAQKNPTAFYLCASNPGLAGGDRETQYFGPGTRLLVL.

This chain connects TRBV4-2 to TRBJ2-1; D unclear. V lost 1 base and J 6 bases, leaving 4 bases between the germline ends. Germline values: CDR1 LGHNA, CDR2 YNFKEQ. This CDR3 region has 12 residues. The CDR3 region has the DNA TGTGCCAGCAGCCAAGTATCCAATGAGCAGTTCTTC. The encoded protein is CASSQVSNEQFF.

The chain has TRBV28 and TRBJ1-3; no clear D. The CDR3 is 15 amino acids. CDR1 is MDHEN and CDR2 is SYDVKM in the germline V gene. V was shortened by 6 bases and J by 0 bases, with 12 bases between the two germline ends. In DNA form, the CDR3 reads TGTGCCAGCAGCTCCAGGTTAAGCTCTGGAAACACCATATATTTT. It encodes CASSSRLSSGNTIYF.

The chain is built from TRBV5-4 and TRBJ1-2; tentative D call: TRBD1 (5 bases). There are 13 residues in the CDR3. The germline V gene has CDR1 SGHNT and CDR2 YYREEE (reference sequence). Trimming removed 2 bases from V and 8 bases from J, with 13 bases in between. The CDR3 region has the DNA TGTGCCAGCAGCTTCACGGCAGGGCGAGGCTACACCTTC. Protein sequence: CASSFTAGRGYTF.

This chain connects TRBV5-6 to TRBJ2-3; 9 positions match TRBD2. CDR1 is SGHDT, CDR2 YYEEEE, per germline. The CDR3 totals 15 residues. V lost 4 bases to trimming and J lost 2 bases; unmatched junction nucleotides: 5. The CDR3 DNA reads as TGTGCCAGCAGCCTAAGCGGGGGGTCCACAGATACGCAGTATTTT. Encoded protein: CASSLSGGSTDTQYF.

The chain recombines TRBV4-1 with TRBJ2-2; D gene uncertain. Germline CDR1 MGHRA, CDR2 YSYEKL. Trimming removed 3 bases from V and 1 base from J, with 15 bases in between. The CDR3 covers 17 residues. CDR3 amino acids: CASSQSRSLGNTGELFF. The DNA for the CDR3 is TGCGCCAGCAGCCAGTCGAGAAGTCTTGGGAACACCGGGGAGCTGTTTTTT.

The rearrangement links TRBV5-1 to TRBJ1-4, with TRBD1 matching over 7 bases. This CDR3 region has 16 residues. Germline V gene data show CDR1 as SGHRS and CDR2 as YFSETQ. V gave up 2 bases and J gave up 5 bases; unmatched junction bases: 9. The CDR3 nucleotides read TGCGCCAGCAGCTTACCCGTCGACAGGGTGAATGAAAAACTGTTTTTT. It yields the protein CASSLPVDRVNEKLFF.

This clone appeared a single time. The CDR3 DNA is TGTGCCAGCAGTACGCGCTCTGGGGCCAACGTCCTGACTTTC. Amino acid sequence: CASSTRSGANVLTF. The gene calls are TRBV28 and TRBJ2-6; D is unclear. The CDR3 totals 14 residues. The V gene's germline CDR1 is MDHEN and CDR2 SYDVKM. V was pared by 5 bases and J by 0 bases, with 5 bases between.

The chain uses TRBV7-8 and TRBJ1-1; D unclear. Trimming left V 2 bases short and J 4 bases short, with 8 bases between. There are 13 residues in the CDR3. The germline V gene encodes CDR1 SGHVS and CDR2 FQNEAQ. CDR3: CASSLPSITEAFF. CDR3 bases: TGTGCCAGCAGCTTACCCTCTATCACTGAAGCTTTCTTT. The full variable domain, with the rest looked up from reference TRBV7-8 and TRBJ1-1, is GAGVSQSPRYKVAKRGQDVALRCDPISGHVSLFWYQQALGQGPEFLTYFQNEAQLDKSGLPSDRFFAERPEGSVSTLKIQRTQQEDSAVYLCASSLPSITEAFFGQGTRLTVV.

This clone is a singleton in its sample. The CDR3 here is CASSFGTSPQHF. In DNA, the CDR3 is TGTGCCAGCAGTTTTGGGACATCGCCCCAGCATTTT. V is TRBV12-3 or TRBV12-4 and J is TRBJ1-5; maybe TRBD1 (6 bases). Deletions cut 3 bases from V and 9 bases from J, with 9 bases between. The CDR3 loop spans 12 amino acids.

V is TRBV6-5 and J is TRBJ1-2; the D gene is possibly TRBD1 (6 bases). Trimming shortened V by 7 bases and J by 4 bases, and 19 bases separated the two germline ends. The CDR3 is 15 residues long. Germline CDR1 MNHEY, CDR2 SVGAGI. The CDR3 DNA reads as TGTGCCAGCAAGAAAAGGACAGAAACTCTCTATGGCTACACCTTC. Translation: CASKKRTETLYGYTF.

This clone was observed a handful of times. DNA for the CDR3: TGTGCCAGCAGTGAACCCGGGAATGGATCACCCCTCCACTTT. Protein sequence: CASSEPGNGSPLHF. The V gene is TRBV6-1, the J gene TRBJ1-6; D is undetermined. The CDR3 sequence is 14 residues long. The ends were cut back, 2 bases at V and 10 bases at J, with 12 bases in the middle. Germline-derived CDR1 and CDR2 are MNHNS and SASEGT.

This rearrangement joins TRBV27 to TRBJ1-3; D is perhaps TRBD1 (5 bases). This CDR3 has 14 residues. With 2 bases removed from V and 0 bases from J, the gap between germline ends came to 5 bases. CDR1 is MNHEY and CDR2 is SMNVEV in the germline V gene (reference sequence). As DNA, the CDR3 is TGTGCCAGCAGTTTAGACAGCTCTGGAAACACCATATATTTT. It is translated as CASSLDSSGNTIYF.

CDR3 sequence (DNA): TGCGCCAGCAGCCACCCTTCCCGGGACATTTACGAGCAGTACTTC. This sequence encodes CASSHPSRDIYEQYF. V and J are TRBV4-1 and TRBJ2-7; possible D gene TRBD1, 6 bases. Trimming removed 3 bases at V and 4 bases at J, with 16 bases between. CDR1 is MGHRA and CDR2 is YSYEKL in the germline V gene. The CDR3 extends over 15 amino acids.

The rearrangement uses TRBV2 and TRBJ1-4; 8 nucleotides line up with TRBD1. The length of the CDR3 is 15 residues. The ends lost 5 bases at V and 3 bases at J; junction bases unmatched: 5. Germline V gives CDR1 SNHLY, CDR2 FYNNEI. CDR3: CASSMTGDPNEKLFF. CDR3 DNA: TGTGCCAGCAGTATGACAGGGGACCCTAATGAAAAACTGTTTTTT.

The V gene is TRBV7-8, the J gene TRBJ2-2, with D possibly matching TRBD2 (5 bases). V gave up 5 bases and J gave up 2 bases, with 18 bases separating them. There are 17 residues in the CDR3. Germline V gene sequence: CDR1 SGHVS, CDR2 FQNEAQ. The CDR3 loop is CASSPPLRGINTGELFF. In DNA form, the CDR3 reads TGTGCCAGCAGCCCACCCCTGAGAGGGATTAACACCGGGGAGCTGTTTTTT.

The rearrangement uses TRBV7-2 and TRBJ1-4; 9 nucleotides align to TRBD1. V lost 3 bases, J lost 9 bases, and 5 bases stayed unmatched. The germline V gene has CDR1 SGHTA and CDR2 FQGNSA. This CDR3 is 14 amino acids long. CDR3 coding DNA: TGTGCCAGCAGCTTCCCGGGACAGGGTCAAAAACTGTTTTTT. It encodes CASSFPGQGQKLFF. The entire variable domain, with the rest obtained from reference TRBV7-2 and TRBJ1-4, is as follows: GAGVSQSPSNKVTEKGKDVELRCDPISGHTALYWYRQSLGQGLEFLIYFQGNSAPDKSGLPSDRFSAERTGGSVSTLTIQRTQQEDSAVYLCASSFPGQGQKLFFGSGTQLSVL.

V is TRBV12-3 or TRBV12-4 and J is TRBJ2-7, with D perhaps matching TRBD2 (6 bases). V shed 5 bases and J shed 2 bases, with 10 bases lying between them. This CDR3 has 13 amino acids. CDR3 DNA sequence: TGTGCCAGCAGTACGGGACTTGCCTACGAGCAGTACTTC. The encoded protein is CASSTGLAYEQYF.